This T cell receptor (beta chain) came from a study of beta chain features in type 1 diabetes. As every portion of the isolated RNA was reverse transcribed, the sequencing read expressed TCRB transcripts. Produced via immunoSEQ multiplex PCR; TCRdb's table is partial and in-frame only. This table holds roughly 400,000 clones, about 16% found once. V lost 2 bases and J 3 bases, leaving 10 bases between the germline ends. The germline V gene has CDR1 GTSNPN and CDR2 SVGIG (reference sequence). The CDR3 is made up of 13 amino acids. Researchers reported sorting CD4+ naive, central memory, regulatory and stem cell-like memory cells via CD45RO/CCR7/CD25/CD127/CD95/CD27. This clone was detected once. As yet, its antigen is unknown. Study-level findings and limits: Any HLA-type effect on TCRB rearrangement remained unresolved here. Within the patient group, naive, central memory and Treg TCRB repertoires appeared more similar to each other than within healthy donors. Insertion counts at VDJ junctions were lower in type 1 diabetes patients, who also showed more deletions there.

This chain uses TRBV30 with TRBJ1-1; tentatively, D is TRBD1 (5 bases). The sequenced sample was naive CD4+ T cells from blood. This receptor was taken from a woman younger than 35 in good health. The CDR3 DNA reads TGTGCCTGGAGTTACAGGATTTACACTGAAGCTTTCTTT. It is translated as CAWSYRIYTEAFF.